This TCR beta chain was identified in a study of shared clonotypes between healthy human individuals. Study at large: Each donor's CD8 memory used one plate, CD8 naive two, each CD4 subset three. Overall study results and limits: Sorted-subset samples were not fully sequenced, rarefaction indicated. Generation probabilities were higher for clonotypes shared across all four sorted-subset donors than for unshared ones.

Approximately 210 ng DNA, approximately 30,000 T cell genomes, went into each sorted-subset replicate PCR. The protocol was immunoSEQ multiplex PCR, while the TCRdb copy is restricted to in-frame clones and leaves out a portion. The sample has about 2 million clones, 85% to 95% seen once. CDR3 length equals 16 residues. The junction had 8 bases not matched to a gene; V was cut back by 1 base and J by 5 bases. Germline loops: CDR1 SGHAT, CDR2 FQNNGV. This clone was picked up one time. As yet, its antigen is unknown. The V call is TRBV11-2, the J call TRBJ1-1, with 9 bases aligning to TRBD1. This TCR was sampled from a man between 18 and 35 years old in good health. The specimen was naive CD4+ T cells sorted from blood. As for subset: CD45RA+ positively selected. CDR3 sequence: CASSLGLGQGGTEAFF. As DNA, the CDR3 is TGTGCCAGCAGCTTAGGCCTGGGACAGGGAGGGACTGAAGCTTTCTTT. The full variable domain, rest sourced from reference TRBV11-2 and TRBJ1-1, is EAGVAQSPRYKIIEKRQSVAFWCNPISGHATLYWYQQILGQGPKLLIQFQNNGVVDDSQLPKDRFSAERLKGVDSTLKIQPAKLEDSAVYLCASSLGLGQGGTEAFFGQGTRLTVV.